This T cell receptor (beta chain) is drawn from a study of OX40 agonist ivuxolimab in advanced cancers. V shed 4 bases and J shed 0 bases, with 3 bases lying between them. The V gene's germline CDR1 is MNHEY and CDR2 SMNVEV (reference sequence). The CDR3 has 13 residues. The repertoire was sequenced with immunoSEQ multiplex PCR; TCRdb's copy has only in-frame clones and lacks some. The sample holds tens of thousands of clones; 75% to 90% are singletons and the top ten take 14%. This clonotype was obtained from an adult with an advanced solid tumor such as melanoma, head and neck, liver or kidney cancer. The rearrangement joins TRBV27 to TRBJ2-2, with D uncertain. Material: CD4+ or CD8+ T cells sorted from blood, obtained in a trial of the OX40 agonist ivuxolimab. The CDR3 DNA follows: TGTGCCAGCAGTTACGCGAACACCGGGGAGCTGTTTTTT. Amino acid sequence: CASSYANTGELFF.